This T cell receptor beta chain was identified during a study of T-cell memory formation after mild COVID-19. On the study more broadly: Clusters of TCRs were largely donor specific. Notes on the study in general: Contracting clones from day 15 to 85 showed balanced CD4/CD8; later expanders favored CD4+.

Each CDR3 protein gets one entry after TCRdb re-called the 5' RACE reads with MiXCR. In the table there are 350,000 to 500,000 distinct CDR3 sequences, around a quarter of which are singletons. Germline V CDR1 and CDR2: SGHRS, YFSETQ. The CDR3 totals 13 residues. Many counts were recorded for this clonotype. What it binds is not known. Mismatch with germline at one junction end may stem from a read error. The chain links TRBV5-1 to TRBJ1-2; perhaps TRBD1 as D (6 bases). Material: PBMCs or a T cell subset sorted from them (not recorded which). The sequence came from an adult woman who had mild COVID-19 (a few samples of this study predate the infection). Cell type and time point are not known. The CDR3 region is CASSLGQNYGYTF. The CDR3 DNA reads as TGTGCCAGCAGTTTAGGACAGAACTATGGCTACACCTTC.